This T cell receptor beta chain was retrieved from a study of blood T cell repertoires in COVID-19. The method was immunoSEQ multiplex PCR; TCRdb's version includes in-frame clones alone and lacks a portion of them. Of roughly 360,000 clones in the sample, roughly four fifths are singletons; the top ten hold approximately 5%. The germline V gene encodes CDR1 MNHEY and CDR2 SVGAGI. The CDR3 is made up of 15 amino acids. Deletions cut 6 bases from V and 5 bases from J, with 17 bases between. Everyone who took part was roughly 18 to 89 years old, and they came from about two dozen US areas. Cohort 3 recovery required two negative PCRs, clearance, or symptom resolution.

This TCR was recovered from a woman between 50 and 59 years old who had recovered from COVID-19. V is TRBV6-5 and J is TRBJ1-5, with D possibly matching TRBD1 (5 bases). Sequenced: PBMCs or T cells enriched from blood (not recorded which). Written as DNA, the CDR3 is TGTGCCAGCAGATCATCGGAGGGGCTCTATCAGCCCCAGCATTTT. Amino acid sequence: CASRSSEGLYQPQHF.